A single sample gave rise to the 13 T cell receptor beta chains below, sequenced in a study of T cells in Graves' hyperthyroidism and ophthalmopathy. Amplified TCR beta CDR3 regions came from RNA transcripts. The HTBI set primed first-round TCR CDR3 RT-PCR. TCRdb re-analysed the multiplex PCR reads in MiXCR, keeping a single row per CDR3 protein. The data contain approximately 590,000 distinct CDR3 sequences, under 60% of them singletons. The material sequenced was peripheral blood or thyroid tissue (not recorded which). The receptors here all came from a woman aged 18-29 years with Graves' hyperthyroidism.

V gene TRBV29-1 combines with J gene TRBJ1-5; TRBD1 aligns across 8 bases. Germline V gives CDR1 SQVTM, CDR2 ANQGSEA. With 8 bases clipped from V and 6 bases from J, the junction kept 6 bases outside the gene matches. This CDR3 region has 12 residues. CDR3 DNA: TGCAGCCTAGGGGGGACAGGTCAGCCCCAGCATTTT. This sequence encodes CSLGGTGQPQHF.

The chain links TRBV7-8 to TRBJ1-3, with D uncertain. V gave up 3 bases and J gave up 0 bases, with 9 bases separating them. The CDR3 has 15 amino acids. The germline gives CDR1 SGHVS, CDR2 FQNEAQ. The CDR3 reads CASSFPTVSGNTIYF. The CDR3 DNA reads as TGTGCCAGCAGCTTCCCGACCGTCTCTGGAAACACCATATATTTT.

The V gene is TRBV7-2, the J gene TRBJ1-3; the match to TRBD1 covers 7 bases. With V trimmed by 10 bases and J by 0 bases, 18 bases remained unmatched. Germline CDR1 SGHTA, CDR2 FQGNSA. The length of the CDR3 is 18 residues. Here the CDR3 DNA reads TGTGCCATCGCTCCAGAACCGGGACAGAGATTCTCTGGAAACACCATATATTTT. Its translation: CAIAPEPGQRFSGNTIYF.

Notes on this clonotype: Given a much more abundant clone one base away, this may be a read error. The gene calls are TRBV7-9 and TRBJ1-5; possible D gene TRBD1, 5 bases. The CDR3 length is 16 residues. Germline values: CDR1 SEHNR, CDR2 FQNEAQ (reference sequence). Trimming cost V 0 bases and J 6 bases, with 15 bases left between them. CDR3 protein: CASSLAGREGGQPQHF. The DNA of the CDR3 is TGTGCCAGCAGCTTAGCGGGACGGGAAGGTGGTCAGCCCCAGCATTTT.

The V call is TRBV7-2, the J call TRBJ1-5; no clear D. V lost 6 bases, J lost 7 bases, and 16 bases lay in between. The CDR3 contains 14 residues. The germline V gene has CDR1 SGHTA and CDR2 FQGNSA. The CDR3 DNA reads TGTGCCAGCAGTTTACAAGGAGATCGGCAGCCCCAGCATTTT. This gives the protein CASSLQGDRQPQHF.

Comment on this clonotype: A much larger clone differs from this one at a single base, so this may be a read error. The CDR3 DNA sequence: TGTGCCAGCAGCTCCCCGACAGGGTCCTATGGCTACGCCTTC. Its protein product is CASSSPTGSYGYAF. The J gene is TRBJ1-2, the V gene TRBV7-2; 7 bases agree with TRBD1. CDR3 length: 14 residues. CDR1 is SGHTA and CDR2 is FQGNSA in the germline V gene. The whole variable domain, remainder taken from reference TRBV7-2 and TRBJ1-2, is GAGVSQSPSNKVTEKGKDVELRCDPISGHTALYWYRQSLGQGLEFLIYFQGNSAPDKSGLPSDRFSAERTGGSVSTLTIQRTQQEDSAVYLCASSSPTGSYGYAFGSGTRLTVV.

A note on this clonotype: A junction boundary mismatches the germline segment, possibly from a read error. The chain carries TRBV19 and TRBJ1-1, with a possible D match to TRBD1 (5 bases). Germline-derived CDR1 and CDR2 are LNHDA and SQIVND (reference sequence). The CDR3 is 13 residues long. The CDR3 DNA sequence: TGCGCCAGCAGCCAAGCAGACGGCAGGGAGGCTTTCTTT. Its translation is CASSQADGREAFF.

The chain links TRBV15 to TRBJ2-2, with D possibly TRBD1 on 5 matching bases. Germline values: CDR1 LNHNV, CDR2 YYDKDF (reference sequence). CDR3 size: 16 residues. Deletions cut 0 bases from V and 0 bases from J, with 8 bases between. The chain's CDR3 is CATSRDRQPNTGELFF. Here the CDR3 DNA reads TGTGCCACCAGCAGAGATCGACAGCCGAACACCGGGGAGCTGTTTTTT.

This chain uses TRBV7-9 with TRBJ1-4; D not certain. The CDR3 contains 14 residues. Germline-derived CDR1 and CDR2 are SEHNR and FQNEAQ (reference sequence). V lost 11 bases to trimming and J lost 2 bases, with 15 bases between them. The CDR3 sequence is CAWRWSVTNEKLFF. The CDR3 DNA reads TGTGCCTGGAGATGGTCCGTTACTAATGAAAAACTGTTTTTT.

Concerning this clonotype itself: This may stem from a read error, because a much larger clone lies one nucleotide away. J is TRBJ1-6 and V is TRBV20-1; a weak D match, TRBD1 (5 bases). The CDR3 extends over 16 amino acids. Deletions cut 3 bases from V and 2 bases from J, with 14 bases between. Germline CDR1 is DFQATT and CDR2 is SNEGSKA (reference sequence). For the CDR3, the DNA is TGCAGTGCTAGCTCCGGGACGCGGACCTATAATTCACCCCTCCACTTT. Translated: CSASSGTRTYNSPLHF.

The CDR3 sequence: CASSLVGGASYEQYF. The CDR3 DNA sequence: TGTGCCAGCAGCTTAGTAGGCGGCGCCTCCTACGAGCAGTACTTC. The chain employs TRBV7-2 and TRBJ2-7; D gene ambiguous. The V gene's germline CDR1 is SGHTA and CDR2 FQGNSA. V lost 1 base and J lost 0, with 10 bases in between. This CDR3 comprises 15 residues.

This rearrangement joins TRBV7-9 to TRBJ1-2; a possible D gene is TRBD1 (6 bases). Per the germline V gene, CDR1 is SEHNR and CDR2 is FQNEAQ (reference sequence). The CDR3 sequence is 15 residues long. V lost 3 bases, J lost 3 bases, and 14 bases lay in between. Here the CDR3 reads CASSLEETGHYGYTF. In DNA form, the CDR3 reads TGTGCCAGCAGCTTGGAAGAGACAGGCCACTATGGCTACACCTTC.

The V and J genes are TRBV2 and TRBJ2-5; 9 nucleotides match TRBD1. The CDR3 is 15 residues long. With V trimmed by 7 bases and J by 4 bases, 10 bases remained unmatched. Germline V gene sequence: CDR1 SNHLY, CDR2 FYNNEI. DNA for the CDR3: TGTGCCAGCATCCGGGACAGGGTGGTTCGAGAGACCCAGTACTTC. It specifies CASIRDRVVRETQYF.